This is a list of T cell receptor beta chains from one sample in a study of T cell responses to AZD1222 COVID-19 vaccine. The assay was immunoSEQ multiplex PCR, and TCRdb's table has in-frame clones only and misses some. The data hold more than 95,000 clones, with roughly 86% observed a single time. Specimen: peripheral blood, collected 28 days after the second dose of the MenACWY control vaccine. The receptor set was obtained from an adult who received the MenACWY meningococcal vaccine as a control. CDR3s include the opening cysteine and the closing phenylalanine or tryptophan. D genes are given only for firm matches. Clone sizes are given selectively: once, few, many, or a class where the clone is expanded.

v_gene: TRBV4-3; abundance: -; d_gene: TRBD1; j_gene: TRBJ2-2; CDR3aa: CASSQGLTGTGTTGELFF; CDR3nt: TGCGCCAGCAGCCAAGGCCTCACCGGGACAGGGACCACCGGGGAGCTGTTTTTT
v_gene: TRBV7-9; abundance: -; d_gene: -; j_gene: TRBJ1-6; CDR3aa: CASSLTVAAGLNSPLHF; CDR3nt: TGTGCCAGCAGCTTGACCGTGGCAGCTGGGTTAAATTCACCCCTCCACTTT
v_gene: TRBV24-1; abundance: -; d_gene: -; j_gene: TRBJ2-2; CDR3aa: CATSRGVAATGELFF; CDR3nt: TGTGCCACCAGCCGCGGGGTGGCGGCTACCGGGGAGCTGTTTTTT
v_gene: TRBV4-3; abundance: -; d_gene: TRBD1; j_gene: TRBJ1-1; CDR3aa: CASSQDDRGVEAFF; CDR3nt: TGCGCCAGCAGCCAAGACGACAGGGGAGTTGAAGCTTTCTTT
v_gene: TRBV7-2; abundance: -; d_gene: TRBD1; j_gene: TRBJ1-6; CDR3aa: CASSAGTARISLHF; CDR3nt: TGTGCCAGCAGTGCCGGGACAGCCCGAATATCCCTCCACTTT
v_gene: TRBV13; abundance: -; d_gene: TRBD1; j_gene: TRBJ2-5; CDR3aa: CASSLGNRGQWETQYF; CDR3nt: TGTGCCAGCAGCTTGGGCAACAGGGGGCAGTGGGAGACCCAGTACTTC
v_gene: TRBV24-1; abundance: -; d_gene: -; j_gene: TRBJ2-2; CDR3aa: CATKGLGPTGELFF; CDR3nt: TGTGCCACCAAGGGACTCGGACCTACCGGGGAGCTGTTTTTT
v_gene: TRBV10-3; abundance: once; d_gene: -; j_gene: TRBJ1-5; CDR3aa: CAISDGLSNQPQHF; CDR3nt: TGTGCCATCAGTGATGGACTGAGCAATCAGCCCCAGCATTTT
v_gene: TRBV7-8; abundance: -; d_gene: -; j_gene: TRBJ1-2; CDR3aa: CASRGGGAPDGYTF; CDR3nt: TGTGCCAGCAGGGGCGGGGGGGCCCCCGATGGCTACACCTTC
v_gene: TRBV10-3; abundance: -; d_gene: -; j_gene: TRBJ2-5; CDR3aa: CAISGGQGAETQYF; CDR3nt: TGTGCCATCAGTGGTGGGCAAGGGGCCGAGACCCAGTACTTC
v_gene: TRBV2; abundance: -; d_gene: TRBD2; j_gene: TRBJ2-2; CDR3aa: CASEASGTTGELFF; CDR3nt: TGTGCCAGCGAGGCTAGCGGCACAACCGGGGAGCTGTTTTTT
v_gene: TRBV7-2; abundance: -; d_gene: -; j_gene: TRBJ2-6; CDR3aa: CASSLGARGTASGANVLTF; CDR3nt: TGTGCCAGCAGCTTAGGGGCCCGCGGGACAGCTTCTGGGGCCAACGTCCTGACTTTC
v_gene: TRBV7-2; abundance: -; d_gene: -; j_gene: TRBJ1-2; CDR3aa: CASRALAGSGNYGYTF; CDR3nt: TGTGCCAGCAGAGCACTCGCGGGATCGGGAAACTATGGCTACACCTTC
v_gene: TRBV11-2; abundance: -; d_gene: -; j_gene: TRBJ1-5; CDR3aa: CASSHLNQPQHF; CDR3nt: TGTGCCAGCAGCCACCTGAATCAGCCCCAGCATTTT
v_gene: TRBV11-2; abundance: -; d_gene: -; j_gene: TRBJ1-1; CDR3aa: CASSLGSLVNTEAFF; CDR3nt: TGTGCCAGCAGCTTAGGGAGTTTGGTGAACACTGAAGCTTTCTTT
v_gene: TRBV7-2; abundance: once; d_gene: -; j_gene: TRBJ2-5; CDR3aa: CASSGGPSSQETQYF; CDR3nt: TGTGCCAGCAGCGGAGGGCCCAGCAGCCAAGAGACCCAGTACTTC
v_gene: TRBV7-2; abundance: -; d_gene: -; j_gene: TRBJ1-2; CDR3aa: CASSLMEGGGYTF; CDR3nt: TGTGCCAGCAGCTTAATGGAGGGGGGCGGCTACACCTTC
v_gene: TRBV7-2; abundance: -; d_gene: -; j_gene: TRBJ1-3; CDR3aa: CASSLGSNLGGNTIYF; CDR3nt: TGTGCCAGCAGCTTAGGATCGAATCTGGGAGGAAACACCATATATTTT
v_gene: TRBV11-2; abundance: -; d_gene: TRBD1; j_gene: TRBJ2-7; CDR3aa: CASGERQGAYEQYF; CDR3nt: TGTGCCAGCGGGGAGAGACAGGGGGCATACGAGCAGTACTTC
v_gene: TRBV19; abundance: -; d_gene: -; j_gene: TRBJ2-1; CDR3aa: CASRNDRSSYNEQFF; CDR3nt: TGTGCCAGTAGGAATGACCGTAGCTCCTACAATGAGCAGTTCTTC
v_gene: TRBV18; abundance: -; d_gene: -; j_gene: TRBJ2-5; CDR3aa: CASSSHGGSQETQYF; CDR3nt: TGTGCCAGCTCCTCGCACGGGGGAAGCCAAGAGACCCAGTACTTC
v_gene: TRBV15; abundance: -; d_gene: -; j_gene: TRBJ2-2; CDR3aa: CATSRDRFGGALFF; CDR3nt: TGTGCCACCAGCAGAGATCGGTTCGGGGGCGCGCTGTTTTTT
v_gene: TRBV5-6; abundance: few; d_gene: TRBD1; j_gene: TRBJ1-6; CDR3aa: CASRAGTGGLWSPLHF; CDR3nt: TGTGCCAGCAGGGCCGGGACAGGGGGCTTATGGTCACCCCTCCACTTT
v_gene: TRBV19; abundance: -; d_gene: -; j_gene: TRBJ1-1; CDR3aa: CASSISAGVNTEAFF; CDR3nt: TGTGCCAGTAGTATTTCGGCAGGGGTTAACACTGAAGCTTTCTTT
v_gene: TRBV7-9; abundance: -; d_gene: TRBD1; j_gene: TRBJ2-7; CDR3aa: CASSFGDRASYEQYF; CDR3nt: TGTGCCAGCAGCTTTGGCGACAGGGCCTCCTACGAGCAGTACTTC
v_gene: TRBV30; abundance: -; d_gene: TRBD2; j_gene: TRBJ2-7; CDR3aa: CAWSQGLAGLGEQYF; CDR3nt: TGTGCCTGGAGCCAAGGACTAGCGGGATTAGGCGAGCAGTACTTC
v_gene: TRBV19; abundance: -; d_gene: TRBD1; j_gene: TRBJ1-5; CDR3aa: CASSWGGDRGNQPQHF; CDR3nt: TGTGCCAGTAGTTGGGGAGGGGACAGGGGCAATCAGCCCCAGCATTTT
v_gene: TRBV4-2; abundance: -; d_gene: TRBD2; j_gene: TRBJ2-2; CDR3aa: CASSQAPAGLAGGELFF; CDR3nt: TGTGCCAGCAGCCAGGCCCCGGCGGGGCTAGCGGGCGGGGAGCTGTTTTTT
v_gene: TRBV7-2; abundance: -; d_gene: TRBD2; j_gene: TRBJ2-7; CDR3aa: CASNRLAGVTGGGQNEQYF; CDR3nt: TGTGCCAGCAACCGTCTAGCGGGGGTCACGGGAGGGGGCCAAAACGAGCAGTACTTC
v_gene: TRBV3-1/TRBV3-2; abundance: -; d_gene: -; j_gene: TRBJ2-3; CDR3aa: CASSQDRVSSDTQYF; CDR3nt: TGTGCCAGCAGCCAAGATCGAGTTAGCTCAGATACGCAGTATTTT
v_gene: TRBV28; abundance: -; d_gene: TRBD1; j_gene: TRBJ2-1; CDR3aa: CASSLDRGIADEQFF; CDR3nt: TGTGCCAGCAGTTTAGACAGGGGTATAGCGGATGAGCAGTTCTTC
v_gene: TRBV6-4; abundance: -; d_gene: -; j_gene: TRBJ1-4; CDR3aa: CASSAVPGEKLFF; CDR3nt: TGTGCCAGCAGTGCAGTCCCTGGGGAAAAACTGTTTTTT
v_gene: TRBV19; abundance: -; d_gene: TRBD2; j_gene: TRBJ2-3; CDR3aa: CASSPLGRDGTDTQYF; CDR3nt: TGTGCCAGTAGTCCCCTGGGGAGGGATGGCACAGATACGCAGTATTTT
v_gene: TRBV6-5; abundance: -; d_gene: -; j_gene: TRBJ2-6; CDR3aa: CASGNSGANVLTF; CDR3nt: TGTGCCAGTGGAAACTCTGGGGCCAACGTCCTGACTTTC
v_gene: TRBV3-1/TRBV3-2; abundance: once; d_gene: TRBD1; j_gene: TRBJ2-6; CDR3aa: CASSHQPGQGAGANVLTF; CDR3nt: TGTGCCAGCAGCCATCAACCGGGACAGGGGGCTGGGGCCAACGTCCTGACTTTC
v_gene: TRBV5-1; abundance: once; d_gene: TRBD1; j_gene: TRBJ2-7; CDR3aa: CASSLGRRQGAYEQYF; CDR3nt: TGCGCCAGCAGCTTGGGTCGGAGACAGGGGGCCTACGAGCAGTACTTC
v_gene: TRBV4-1; abundance: -; d_gene: TRBD2; j_gene: TRBJ2-4; CDR3aa: CASSQEPSGGKNIQYF; CDR3nt: TGCGCCAGCAGCCAAGAGCCTAGCGGGGGCAAAAACATTCAGTACTTC
v_gene: TRBV5-1; abundance: once; d_gene: TRBD2; j_gene: TRBJ2-3; CDR3aa: CASMGGGAWSTDTQYF; CDR3nt: TGCGCCAGCATGGGCGGGGGGGCCTGGAGCACAGATACGCAGTATTTT
v_gene: TRBV4-2; abundance: few; d_gene: -; j_gene: TRBJ1-2; CDR3aa: CASSQTLQPTYGYTF; CDR3nt: TGTGCCAGCAGCCAGACACTACAGCCTACCTATGGCTACACCTTC
v_gene: TRBV5-1; abundance: -; d_gene: TRBD1; j_gene: TRBJ1-6; CDR3aa: CASSPGQDGSPLHF; CDR3nt: TGCGCCAGCAGCCCAGGACAGGATGGTTCACCCCTCCACTTT
v_gene: TRBV19; abundance: once; d_gene: TRBD1; j_gene: TRBJ1-1; CDR3aa: CASSAEQGRGYKAEAFF; CDR3nt: TGTGCCAGTAGTGCGGAACAGGGGAGGGGGTATAAAGCTGAAGCTTTCTTT
v_gene: TRBV18; abundance: -; d_gene: TRBD2; j_gene: TRBJ2-7; CDR3aa: CASSPFNPSGGGEQYF; CDR3nt: TGTGCCAGCTCACCCTTTAACCCTAGCGGGGGAGGCGAGCAGTACTTC
v_gene: TRBV7-6; abundance: -; d_gene: TRBD2; j_gene: TRBJ2-7; CDR3aa: CASSGGEGHSIYEQYF; CDR3nt: TGTGCCAGCAGCGGCGGGGAGGGCCATAGTATCTACGAGCAGTACTTC
v_gene: TRBV7-2; abundance: few; d_gene: -; j_gene: TRBJ1-4; CDR3aa: CASSLFPGRINEKLFF; CDR3nt: TGTGCCAGCAGCTTATTCCCGGGACGGATTAATGAAAAACTGTTTTTT
v_gene: TRBV5-6; abundance: -; d_gene: TRBD1; j_gene: TRBJ2-7; CDR3aa: CASSPRDRVSYEQYF; CDR3nt: TGTGCCAGCAGCCCCCGGGACAGAGTCTCCTACGAGCAGTACTTC
v_gene: TRBV5-4; abundance: -; d_gene: TRBD1; j_gene: TRBJ1-6; CDR3aa: CASSLVPGGDPLHF; CDR3nt: TGTGCCAGCAGCTTGGTTCCAGGGGGCGACCCCCTCCACTTT
v_gene: TRBV2; abundance: -; d_gene: -; j_gene: TRBJ1-2; CDR3aa: CASRRDGANYGYTF; CDR3nt: TGTGCCAGCAGACGGGACGGAGCTAACTATGGCTACACCTTC
v_gene: TRBV28; abundance: -; d_gene: TRBD1; j_gene: TRBJ2-7; CDR3aa: CASSFPAGTGRAYEQYF; CDR3nt: TGTGCCAGCAGTTTTCCGGCCGGGACAGGGAGAGCCTACGAGCAGTACTTC
v_gene: TRBV28; abundance: -; d_gene: TRBD1; j_gene: TRBJ2-3; CDR3aa: CASFSGTQGGTDTQYF; CDR3nt: TGTGCCAGCTTCTCGGGAACCCAGGGGGGCACAGATACGCAGTATTTT
v_gene: TRBV11-2; abundance: -; d_gene: -; j_gene: TRBJ1-6; CDR3aa: CASSFQTGVNSPLHF; CDR3nt: TGTGCCAGCAGCTTCCAGACTGGGGTTAATTCACCCCTCCACTTT
v_gene: TRBV10-3; abundance: few; d_gene: -; j_gene: TRBJ1-2; CDR3aa: CAISTRGGFNYGYTF; CDR3nt: TGTGCCATCAGTACCCGGGGGGGATTTAACTATGGCTACACCTTC
v_gene: TRBV14; abundance: -; d_gene: -; j_gene: TRBJ2-4; CDR3aa: CASSHLREDIQYF; CDR3nt: TGTGCCAGCAGCCATCTCAGGGAGGACATTCAGTACTTC
v_gene: TRBV5-1; abundance: -; d_gene: -; j_gene: TRBJ2-2; CDR3aa: CASSFSGPNTGELFF; CDR3nt: TGCGCCAGCAGCTTCTCGGGGCCCAACACCGGGGAGCTGTTTTTT
v_gene: TRBV4-3; abundance: -; d_gene: -; j_gene: TRBJ1-2; CDR3aa: CASSQGQGYYGYTF; CDR3nt: TGCGCCAGCAGCCAAGGTCAGGGCTACTATGGCTACACCTTC